Following are 4 T cell receptor beta chains from one sample sequenced in a study of cytomegalovirus exposure and HLA in healthy donors. Clones were sequenced by immunoSEQ multiplex PCR, and TCRdb holds only the in-frame ones, with some missing. The sample contains 130,000 or so clones, roughly 90% of which appear only once. Sequencing was done on a sample of PBMCs. The receptors derive from a young woman in good health and CMV-seronegative.

A few counts support this clone. The chain has TRBV2 and TRBJ1-6, with a tentative D call TRBD1 (5 bases). Trimming took off 7 bases at V and 6 bases at J, with 10 bases between the two ends. Looked up from germline, CDR1 is SNHLY and CDR2 is FYNNEI. This CDR3 has 13 amino acids. CDR3 region: CASITGVNSPLHF. The CDR3 region has the DNA TGTGCCAGCATTACAGGTGTTAATTCACCCCTCCACTTT.

The V call is TRBV27, the J call TRBJ1-4; D not certain. The CDR3 sequence is 15 residues long. Germline-derived CDR1 and CDR2 are MNHEY and SMNVEV (reference sequence). Trimming left V 6 bases short and J 8 bases short, with 19 bases between. The CDR3 loop reads CASSYSGSKDEKLFF. CDR3 coding DNA: TGTGCCAGCAGCTATAGCGGATCGAAAGACGAAAAACTGTTTTTT.

The table lists this clone with a few counts. The genes are TRBV5-1 and TRBJ2-1, with TRBD2 matching 11 bases. Germline CDR1 is SGHRS and CDR2 is YFSETQ. The CDR3 loop spans 14 amino acids. After removal of 0 bases from V and 7 bases from J, the junction contained 0 bases not matched to a gene. Here the CDR3 reads CASSLGTSGNEQFF. Here the CDR3 DNA reads TGCGCCAGCAGCTTGGGGACTAGCGGGAATGAGCAGTTCTTC.

The chain recombines TRBV5-6 with TRBJ2-6; 9 bases line up with TRBD1. V lost 3 bases, J lost 4 bases, and 11 bases stayed unmatched. The CDR3 runs to 18 residues. CDR1 SGHDT and CDR2 YYEEEE come from the germline V gene. The CDR3, as DNA: TGTGCCAGCAGCTCCCTGACCGACAGGGGGAGGGGGGCCAACGTCCTGACTTTC. This sequence encodes CASSSLTDRGRGANVLTF.